One sample yielded the 20 T cell receptor beta chains listed below, sequenced in a study of early T cells in non-severe SARS-CoV-2 infection (dated by TCRdb to 2020 to 2023). Libraries were prepared through 5' RACE. This sample was sequenced with a NextSeq 500. TCRdb trimmed the raw reads at Q25, called clones with MiXCR and kept productive beta chains. Each entry is one CDR3 protein sequence, shown with its most common DNA and genes. The sample table shows about 64,000 distinct CDR3 sequences, and roughly 18% are seen once. The biggest ten clones account for approximately 9% of the sample. The material sequenced was whole blood, taken at baseline. These receptor sequences come from an adult who was a healthcare worker with PCR-confirmed SARS-CoV-2 infection or an uninfected control (not recorded which).

This clonotype was counted between two and nine times. This sequence joins TRBV18 and TRBJ1-2; D ambiguous. Per germline, CDR1 KGHSH and CDR2 LQKENI. CDR3 size: 13 residues. The V gene lost 5 bases and the J gene lost 2 bases, with 9 bases spanning the gap. The CDR3: CASSEDGNYGYTF. The CDR3 bases are TGTGCCAGCTCAGAGGACGGAAACTATGGCTACACCTTC.

The V gene is TRBV7-8, the J gene TRBJ1-4, with TRBD1 matching 7 bases. The CDR3 totals 15 residues. V was clipped by 3 bases and J by 7 bases; unmatched bases: 8. The germline CDR1 and CDR2 sequences are SGHVS and FQNEAQ. The CDR3 here is CASSLWTGLAEKLFF. CDR3 coding DNA: TGTGCCAGCAGCTTGTGGACAGGCCTCGCTGAAAAACTGTTTTTT.

The chain recombines TRBV5-1 with TRBJ2-3; D uncertain. Germline CDR1 is SGHRS and CDR2 is YFSETQ. There are 16 residues in the CDR3. V lost 2 bases and J lost 2, with 15 bases in between. The CDR3 coding sequence is TGCGCCAGCAGCTTAATGACGGTGGTGGACACAGATACGCAGTATTTT. It codes for CASSLMTVVDTDTQYF.

The rearrangement joins TRBV2 to TRBJ2-3; TRBD2 aligns across 9 bases. After removal of 8 bases from V and 4 bases from J, the junction contained 4 bases not matched to a gene. The CDR3 loop spans 13 amino acids. Germline CDR1 and CDR2: SNHLY and FYNNEI. The CDR3 reads CASVLAGADTQYF. The CDR3 bases are TGTGCCAGCGTTTTAGCGGGGGCAGATACGCAGTATTTT.

CDR3 DNA sequence: TGTGCCAGCAGCGTCATGGGAGGACCGAACGAGCAGTACTTC. This translates into CASSVMGGPNEQYF. The chain has TRBV9 and TRBJ2-7, with a possible D match to TRBD2 (6 bases). Per germline, CDR1 SGDLS and CDR2 YYNGEE. The CDR3 spans 14 residues. Trimming stripped 2 bases from V and 5 bases from J, with 14 bases between.

The V call is TRBV29-1, the J call TRBJ2-1; D is perhaps TRBD1 (6 bases). This CDR3 has 11 amino acids. Trimming removed 6 bases at V and 8 bases at J, with 11 bases between. In germline, CDR1 is SQVTM, CDR2 ANQGSEA. The CDR3 DNA follows: TGCAGCGTCGGACAGACGGATGAGCAGTTCTTC. This gives the protein CSVGQTDEQFF.

V and J are TRBV6-5 and TRBJ1-1; no reliable D call. In germline, CDR1 is MNHEY, CDR2 SVGAGI. This CDR3 contains 15 residues. The V end was cut by 7 bases, the J end by 1 base, with 16 bases between. CDR3 in DNA: TGTGCCAGCATCTCCCCCGCGGCAGGGAACACTGAAGCTTTCTTT. This encodes CASISPAAGNTEAFF.

CDR3: CSAQGPDTQYF. The DNA for the CDR3 is TGCAGTGCCCAGGGCCCAGATACGCAGTATTTT. This chain connects TRBV20-1 to TRBJ2-3, with D possibly matching TRBD1 (5 bases). CDR1 is DFQATT, CDR2 SNEGSKA, per germline (reference sequence). The germline V and J ends were trimmed by 6 bases and 4 bases, with 8 bases remaining between them. CDR3 length: 11 amino acids.

This clonotype was observed at least ten times. The chain combines TRBV30 with TRBJ1-6; a possible D gene is TRBD1 (5 bases). Germline CDR1 GTSNPN, CDR2 SVGIG (reference sequence). CDR3 size: 13 residues. The V and J ends lost 0 bases and 7 bases respectively, with 7 bases between them. CDR3 DNA: TGTGCCTGGAGTGTACCAGGGAATTCACCCCTCCACTTT. It yields the protein CAWSVPGNSPLHF.

This chain joins TRBV7-8 and TRBJ1-2; no clear D. The V gene's germline CDR1 is SGHVS and CDR2 FQNEAQ. With 0 bases removed from V and 8 bases from J, the gap between germline ends came to 13 bases. There are 14 residues in the CDR3. CDR3: CASSLAFSGYGYTF. For the CDR3, the DNA is TGTGCCAGCAGCTTAGCGTTTAGCGGTTACGGCTACACCTTC.

This clonotype turned up a few times. This chain links TRBV2 with TRBJ1-5; D not resolved. The CDR3 consists of 15 residues. The V end was cut by 4 bases, the J end by 0 bases, with 10 bases between. Germline CDR1 reads SNHLY; CDR2 reads FYNNEI. The CDR3 nucleotides read TGTGCCAGCAGTGTTAGGCGGAATAGCAATCAGCCCCAGCATTTT. Translated: CASSVRRNSNQPQHF. Full variable domain (rest looked up from reference TRBV2 and TRBJ1-5): EPEVTQTPSHQVTQMGQEVILRCVPISNHLYFYWYRQILGQKVEFLVSFYNNEISEKSEIFDDQFSVERPDGSNFTLKIRSTKLEDSAMYFCASSVRRNSNQPQHFGDGTRLSIL.

This clonotype is labeled as medium-sized. The V and J genes are TRBV11-2 and TRBJ2-4; unclear D gene. V was pared by 1 base and J by 8 bases, with 6 bases between. The CDR3 runs to 12 residues. The germline CDR1 and CDR2 sequences are SGHAT and FQNNGV. The CDR3 coding sequence is TGTGCCAGCAGCTTAGTGGGTGACATTCAGTACTTC. Encoded protein: CASSLVGDIQYF.

This clonotype has a handful of counts. V and J are TRBV2 and TRBJ1-1; D call uncertain. V was trimmed by 6 bases and J by 11 bases, leaving 10 bases between them. This CDR3 region has 10 residues. In germline, CDR1 is SNHLY, CDR2 FYNNEI. The CDR3 nucleotides read TGTGCCAGCAGCGCTTTATTGGCTTTCTTT. Protein sequence: CASSALLAFF.

This clonotype turned up a few times. The J gene is TRBJ2-7, the V gene TRBV24-1; 10 nucleotides align to TRBD1. Trimming at V came to 4 bases and at J to 1 base, leaving 3 bases not matched to a gene. This CDR3 has 15 amino acids. Germline V gives CDR1 KGHDR, CDR2 SFDVKD. CDR3 amino acids: CATSEGQGSSYEQYF. CDR3 coding DNA: TGTGCCACCAGTGAGGGACAGGGGAGTTCCTACGAGCAGTACTTC.

This clonotype was counted a few times. V and J are TRBV29-1 and TRBJ2-7; 9 positions match TRBD1. Germline assignment: CDR1 SQVTM and CDR2 ANQGSEA. V was pared by 6 bases and J by 4 bases, with 4 bases of the junction left unmatched. The CDR3 extends over 12 amino acids. The CDR3 DNA reads as TGCAGCGTGCAGGGACAGGGTTACGAGCAGTACTTC. Its translation: CSVQGQGYEQYF.

This clonotype was picked up many times. V and J are TRBV5-1 and TRBJ2-7; D gene uncertain. This CDR3 has 14 residues. Trimming cost V 2 bases and J 3 bases, with 12 bases left between them. CDR1 and CDR2 from the germline V gene are SGHRS and YFSETQ. CDR3 loop: CASSFGPTSYEQYF. The CDR3 DNA is TGCGCCAGCAGCTTTGGGCCGACAAGCTACGAGCAGTACTTC.

This clonotype has ten or more counts. The V call is TRBV15, the J call TRBJ2-7, with D tentatively TRBD1 or TRBD2 (5 bases each). There are 17 residues in the CDR3. The germline V gene has CDR1 LNHNV and CDR2 YYDKDF (reference sequence). Trimming stripped 2 bases from V and 5 bases from J, with 22 bases between. Here the CDR3 DNA reads TGTGCCACCAGCAGATCTCCTTCTGGGAGACAGAGCCACGAGCAGTACTTC. Translated: CATSRSPSGRQSHEQYF.

This rearrangement joins TRBV20-1 to TRBJ2-4, with a tentative D call TRBD2 (6 bases). Germline V gene lookup returns CDR1 DFQATT and CDR2 SNEGSKA (reference sequence). V lost 0 bases and J lost 0, with 15 bases in between. The CDR3 has 17 amino acids. CDR3 amino acids: CSARDLHGGLAKNIQYF. The CDR3 nucleotides read TGCAGTGCTAGAGATCTTCACGGGGGTCTAGCCAAAAACATTCAGTACTTC.

This clonotype was counted only a few times. V usage is TRBV6-1 and J usage is TRBJ2-6, with a possible D match to TRBD1 (5 bases). The V end lost 7 bases, the J end lost 3 bases, and 13 bases lay between the germline ends. Germline V CDR1 and CDR2: MNHNS, SASEGT. The CDR3 extends over 15 amino acids. The CDR3 DNA follows: TGTGCCAGCACCCCAGGGCTAGGTGGGGCCAACGTCCTGACTTTC. It codes for CASTPGLGGANVLTF.

The genes are TRBV4-2 and TRBJ2-3; D possibly matches TRBD1 or TRBD2 (5 bases each). This CDR3 has 18 amino acids. The germline V gene has CDR1 LGHNA and CDR2 YNFKEQ. V was shortened by 3 bases and J by 0 bases, with 19 bases between the two germline ends. CDR3 amino acids: CASSHSGGAGSSTDTQYF. The CDR3 region has the DNA TGTGCCAGCAGCCACAGTGGGGGAGCTGGCAGTAGCACAGATACGCAGTATTTT.